Listed here are 2 T cell receptor beta chains from one sample, sequenced in a study of blood T cell repertoires in COVID-19. The assay was immunoSEQ multiplex PCR, and TCRdb's table has in-frame clones only and misses some. Seen here are hundreds of thousands of clones, around 86% observed once, and the top ten hold roughly 12%. The specimen sequenced was peripheral blood. These receptors all come from a woman in her sixties with active or convalescent COVID-19.

This clone was observed a few times. The chain carries TRBV29-1 and TRBJ2-3; 7 nucleotides match TRBD1. From germline, CDR1 is SQVTM and CDR2 ANQGSEA. This CDR3 is 16 amino acids long. Trimming at V came to 3 bases and at J to 1 base, leaving 10 bases not matched to a gene. CDR3 in amino acids: CSVEYPQGSGTDTQYF. DNA for the CDR3: TGCAGCGTTGAGTACCCACAGGGGTCCGGCACAGATACGCAGTATTTT.

The chain links TRBV19 to TRBJ1-1; TRBD1 might be the D (5 bases). This CDR3 comprises 13 residues. V was shortened by 4 bases and J by 7 bases, with 13 bases between the two germline ends. Germline V lookup: CDR1 LNHDA, CDR2 SQIVND (reference sequence). CDR3: CASSSGQMDEAFF. The CDR3 nucleotides are TGTGCCAGTAGTAGCGGACAAATGGATGAAGCTTTCTTT.